Each of the 5 T cell receptor beta chains below was sequenced from the same sample in a study of beta chain features in type 1 diabetes (dated by TCRdb to the late 2010s). Points the paper makes about the study in general: A moderate but significant shortening of TCRB CDR3 length was observed in type 1 diabetes patients in all four CD4+ subsets.

No antigens are known for them. The library was produced with the immunoSEQ multiplex PCR assay. The entire amount of isolated RNA was reverse transcribed using the High Capacity cDNA Reverse Transcription Kit, so the sequenced TCRB transcripts were expressed ones. Held by TCRdb, this immuneACCESS table contains in-frame sequences only and omits some clones. Under half of the omission traces to an unresolved V gene where checked; the cause of the rest is unknown. For this sample the table gives approximately 600,000 clones, of which 9.5% to 15% were detected only once. The ten top clones hold more than 0.1% of the sample. What was sequenced was naive CD4+ T cells from blood. The cell subset or site label, as the study defines it: true naive CD4+ T cells. The receptors stem from a man aged 25 to 40 with type 1 diabetes.

Of note for this clone: Within the sample, other DNA sequences also encode this same CDR3. The chain combines TRBV5-1 with TRBJ2-7, with D perhaps matching TRBD1 (5 bases). CDR3 size: 14 residues. V was clipped by 1 base and J by 0 bases, with 8 bases between them. The germline V gene has CDR1 SGHRS and CDR2 YFSETQ. CDR3 sequence: CASSLRQGSYEQYF. The CDR3 nucleotides are TGCGCCAGCAGCTTGCGGCAGGGCTCCTACGAGCAGTACTTC.

V usage is TRBV5-1 and J usage is TRBJ1-6; 8 bases agree with TRBD1. The CDR3 consists of 17 residues. Germline-derived CDR1 and CDR2 are SGHRS and YFSETQ. J gave up 7 bases and V 1 base, and 10 bases lay outside the gene matches. The CDR3 DNA is TGCGCCAGCAGCTTGTCTCCCCAGACAGGGGTGAATTCACCCCTCCACTTT. This sequence encodes CASSLSPQTGVNSPLHF.

The chain joins TRBV9 to TRBJ2-2; D is tentatively TRBD1 or TRBD2 (7 bases each). Germline values: CDR1 SGDLS, CDR2 YYNGEE. This CDR3 is 16 amino acids long. V lost 4 bases, J lost 7 bases, and 20 bases lay in between. The CDR3 DNA is TGTGCCAGCAGCCCCCAGGGGGGGCGGGATGTCGGGGAGCTGTTTTTT. Amino acid sequence: CASSPQGGRDVGELFF.

The gene calls are TRBV14 and TRBJ2-2; no firm D call. The CDR3 is 14 residues long. Germline loops: CDR1 SGHDN, CDR2 FVKESK. Trimming cost V 4 bases and J 6 bases, with 12 bases left between them. The CDR3: CASSPLLTSGELFF. In nucleotides, the CDR3 is TGTGCCAGCAGCCCACTTCTAACGTCCGGGGAGCTGTTTTTT.

V and J are TRBV4-3 and TRBJ2-5, with TRBD2 identical over 7 bases. After removal of 4 bases from V and 4 bases from J, the junction contained 12 bases not matched to a gene. Germline CDR1 and CDR2: LGHNA and YSLEER. CDR3 length: 16 amino acids. The CDR3 nucleotides are TGCGCCAGCAGCCTTGAATTAGGACTAGGGCCAGAGACCCAGTACTTC. Its protein product is CASSLELGLGPETQYF.